The 8 T cell receptor beta chains presented below share a single source sample, sequenced in a study of cytomegalovirus exposure and HLA in healthy donors. Use of 60 Vbeta and 13 Jbeta primers characterized the PCR. The repertoire was sequenced with immunoSEQ multiplex PCR; TCRdb's copy has only in-frame clones and lacks some. The sample contains approximately 76,000 clones, roughly two thirds of which appear only once. What was sequenced was PBMCs. Source of these receptors: a woman aged 40 to 55 in good health and CMV-seropositive.

The rearrangement links TRBV2 to TRBJ2-2, with TRBD1 matching over 7 bases. V lost 4 bases, J lost 8 bases, and 10 bases stayed unmatched. CDR1 SNHLY and CDR2 FYNNEI come from the germline V gene. The CDR3 is 15 residues long. CDR3 protein: CASSGDSPYRGELFF. Here the CDR3 DNA reads TGTGCCAGCAGTGGGGACAGCCCTTACCGAGGGGAGCTGTTTTTT.

This chain joins TRBV7-9 and TRBJ1-3; no reliable D call. The CDR3 has 16 residues. Germline CDR1 reads SEHNR; CDR2 reads FQNEAQ (reference sequence). V gave up 6 bases and J gave up 0 bases, with 15 bases separating them. The CDR3 protein is CASRPTNPSSGNTIYF. As DNA, the CDR3 is TGTGCCAGCAGACCGACTAACCCTTCCTCTGGAAACACCATATATTTT.

The rearrangement links TRBV10-3 to TRBJ1-1; possible D gene TRBD1, 5 bases. The CDR3 covers 14 residues. Looked up from germline, CDR1 is ENHRY and CDR2 is SYGVKD. CDR3: CAISPTEMNTEAFF. In DNA form, the CDR3 reads TGTGCTATAAGCCCGACAGAAATGAACACTGAAGCTTTCTTT.

The J gene is TRBJ1-4, the V gene TRBV18, with D perhaps TRBD1 (6 bases). Germline CDR1 and CDR2: KGHSH and LQKENI. The CDR3 contains 17 residues. Trimming shortened V by 4 bases and J by 7 bases, and 22 bases separated the two germline ends. CDR3 loop: CASSRYAPGENTEKLFF. The CDR3 DNA reads TGTGCCAGCTCACGATATGCCCCAGGGGAGAATACTGAAAAACTGTTTTTT.

J is TRBJ2-3 and V is TRBV7-2; 8 bases align to TRBD2. The CDR3 is made up of 17 amino acids. V shed 4 bases and J 5 bases; nucleotides not matched to a gene: 14. The germline V gene has CDR1 SGHTA and CDR2 FQGNSA. In DNA, the CDR3 is TGTGCCAGCAGCTACAGCGAGGTAGCGGGAATTGTAGATACGCAGTATTTT. It encodes CASSYSEVAGIVDTQYF.

This chain joins TRBV12-5 and TRBJ2-1; D is ambiguous. There are 12 residues in the CDR3. From germline, CDR1 is LGHNT and CDR2 FRNRAP. Between the trimmed V and J ends, which lost 4 bases and 7 bases, there was a span of 8 bases. The CDR3, as DNA: TGTGCTAGTGGTTCAATCCAGAATGAGCAGTTCTTC. The encoded protein is CASGSIQNEQFF.

This sequence joins TRBV27 and TRBJ1-5, with TRBD1 identical over 8 bases. CDR3 length: 14 residues. CDR1 is MNHEY, CDR2 SMNVEV, per germline (reference sequence). After removal of 4 bases from V and 6 bases from J, the junction contained 5 bases not matched to a gene. DNA of the CDR3: TGTGCCAGCAGTTGGACAGGGAAGGGTCAGCCCCAGCATTTT. Protein: CASSWTGKGQPQHF.

This clone was seen a single time. The gene calls are TRBV30 and TRBJ2-7; maybe TRBD1 (6 bases). V was cut by 2 bases and J by 1 base, with 12 bases left in between. This CDR3 contains 14 residues. Germline CDR1 reads GTSNPN; CDR2 reads SVGIG (reference sequence). The CDR3 is CAWSPGQRSYEQYF. CDR3 nucleotide sequence: TGTGCCTGGAGTCCCGGACAGAGATCCTACGAGCAGTACTTC.